One and the same sample provided the 8 T cell receptor beta chains below, sequenced in a study of vaccination effects on CD4 cells after COVID-19. Sequencing in the ViraFEST assay came after antigen-specific CD4+ T cells had been expanded with viral peptide pools, which were used to stimulate PBMC. An approximately 10-day culture period preceded the isolation of CD4+ T cells. Vaccinated recipients, who were negative for nucleocapsid antibodies, had no history of SARS-CoV-2 infection. Their antigens are not known. Only in-frame clones appear in the TCRdb table, and some are missing; sequencing was by immunoSEQ multiplex PCR. The sample carries over 60,000 clones, roughly three quarters recorded once. The sequencing here drew on CD4+ T cells from PBMCs cultured with HCoV-NL63 spike peptides, taken before COVID-19 vaccination. The receptors originated from a human donor who received a COVID-19 vaccine.

This chain joins TRBV5-1 and TRBJ1-1; D might be TRBD1 (6 bases). V was cut by 3 bases and J by 2 bases, with 14 bases left in between. Germline CDR1 is SGHRS and CDR2 is YFSETQ. The CDR3 has 15 amino acids. The CDR3 nucleotides are TGCGCCAGCAGCTACCCGGACAGAGATAACACTGAAGCTTTCTTT. It translates to CASSYPDRDNTEAFF. The full variable domain, rest sourced from reference TRBV5-1 and TRBJ1-1, is KAGVTQTPRYLIKTRGQQVTLSCSPISGHRSVSWYQQTPGQGLQFLFEYFSETQRNKGNFPGRFSGRQFSNSRSEMNVSTLELGDSALYLCASSYPDRDNTEAFFGQGTRLTVV.

This clone was detected only a few times. The V and J genes are TRBV28 and TRBJ1-5; 7 nucleotides match TRBD1. V trimming: 6 bases; J trimming: 1 base; junction bases outside the gene matches: 6. The CDR3 length is 15 residues. Germline V gene lookup returns CDR1 MDHEN and CDR2 SYDVKM. In DNA form, the CDR3 reads TGTGCCAGCAGGCTATCGGGACAGAGCAATCAGCCCCAGCATTTT. This encodes CASRLSGQSNQPQHF.

J is TRBJ1-6 and V is TRBV12-3 or TRBV12-4; 7 nucleotides line up with TRBD1. V dropped 6 bases and J dropped 6; count of bases not matched to a gene: 2. The length of the CDR3 is 13 residues. CDR3 nucleotides: TGTGCCAGCAGACAGGGGCTTAATTCACCCCTCCACTTT. This gives the protein CASRQGLNSPLHF.

This chain joins TRBV28 and TRBJ2-5; tentative D call: TRBD2 (6 bases). Per the germline V gene, CDR1 is MDHEN and CDR2 is SYDVKM. This CDR3 has 14 residues. V was clipped by 3 bases and J by 5 bases, with 13 bases between them. The CDR3: CASSLGGSEETQYF. DNA for the CDR3: TGTGCCAGCAGTTTGGGGGGAAGTGAGGAGACCCAGTACTTC.

Here the CDR3 reads CASSPTAGDTGELFF. The CDR3, as DNA: TGCGCCAGCAGCCCCACCGCCGGGGACACCGGGGAGCTGTTTTTT. The rearrangement links TRBV5-1 to TRBJ2-2; a possible D gene is TRBD2 (5 bases). Trimming cost V 4 bases and J 3 bases, with 13 bases left between them. Germline V gene data show CDR1 as SGHRS and CDR2 as YFSETQ. The CDR3 sequence is 15 residues long.

The gene calls are TRBV7-8 and TRBJ1-5; D ambiguous. The germline V gene has CDR1 SGHVS and CDR2 FQNEAQ. V lost 1 base and J lost 2, with 12 bases in between. There are 16 residues in the CDR3. The CDR3 DNA follows: TGTGCCAGCAGCTTAGTGGAGGGTCTGGGCAATCAGCCCCAGCATTTT. Its protein is CASSLVEGLGNQPQHF. Together with reference TRBV7-8 and TRBJ1-5, the CDR3 gives the full variable domain: GAGVSQSPRYKVAKRGQDVALRCDPISGHVSLFWYQQALGQGPEFLTYFQNEAQLDKSGLPSDRFFAERPEGSVSTLKIQRTQQEDSAVYLCASSLVEGLGNQPQHFGDGTRLSIL.

In this sample, this clone turned up a few times. The rearrangement links TRBV19 to TRBJ1-1, with 9 bases lining up with TRBD1. Germline CDR1 LNHDA, CDR2 SQIVND (reference sequence). The CDR3 runs to 15 residues. The V segment lost 5 bases and the J segment 8 bases; nucleotides outside the gene matches: 12. This chain's CDR3 is CASSVTPGQGSEAFF. CDR3 DNA sequence: TGTGCCAGTAGTGTTACTCCGGGACAGGGATCCGAAGCTTTCTTT.

The chain carries TRBV18 and TRBJ2-5; 9 bases agree with TRBD1. Trimming at V came to 3 bases and at J to 3 bases, leaving 2 bases not matched to a gene. CDR1 and CDR2 (germline): KGHSH, LQKENI. This CDR3 region has 14 residues. The CDR3 loop reads CASSPRDREETQYF. CDR3 DNA sequence: TGTGCCAGCTCACCCCGGGACAGGGAAGAGACCCAGTACTTC.